These 25 T cell receptor beta chains were all obtained from the same sample, sequenced in a study of vaccination effects on CD4 cells after COVID-19. CD4+ T cell isolation took place after 10 days of culture. Everyone in the study got two shots of either the BNT162b2 or mRNA-1273 vaccine. Profiling relied on immunoSEQ multiplex PCR, and the TCRdb table lists in-frame clones only, not all of them. Here the sample spans about 66,000 clones, over 75% being singletons. Antigens of these TCRs are unknown. Sequences were derived from CD4+ T cells from PBMCs cultured without peptide, sampled after COVID-19 vaccination. The receptors stem from a human donor who received a COVID-19 vaccine.

This CDR3 reads CAISVDRGEKLFF. The CDR3 nucleotides read TGTGCCATCAGTGTCGACAGGGGTGAAAAACTGTTTTTT. The gene calls are TRBV10-3 and TRBJ1-4; 8 bases match TRBD1. The trim removed 4 bases at V and 7 bases at J, leaving 2 bases unmatched. The CDR3 contains 13 residues. CDR1 and CDR2 from the germline V gene are ENHRY and SYGVKD.

CDR3 in DNA: TGTGCCAGCAGCTTCTCGACCGGGGACACTGAAGCTTTCTTT. It translates to CASSFSTGDTEAFF. This chain connects TRBV9 to TRBJ1-1; D unclear. Trimming cost V 4 bases and J 3 bases, with 13 bases left between them. CDR1 is SGDLS, CDR2 YYNGEE, per germline. The CDR3 is made up of 14 amino acids.

The CDR3 loop is CASSPPGGRQYF. The DNA of the CDR3 is TGTGCCAGCTCACCACCCGGAGGACGTCAGTACTTC. The chain has TRBV18 and TRBJ2-4; a possible D gene is TRBD2 (5 bases). With 0 bases removed from V and 12 bases from J, the gap between germline ends came to 9 bases. Germline CDR1 and CDR2: KGHSH and LQKENI. The CDR3 runs 12 residues.

This chain uses TRBV6-6 with TRBJ2-5; 14 bases match TRBD2. V shed 4 bases and J 5 bases; nucleotides not matched to a gene: 3. The CDR3 is 15 residues long. Germline V lookup: CDR1 MNHNY, CDR2 SVGAGI (reference sequence). In nucleotides, the CDR3 is TGTGCCAGCAGTTCGACTAGCGGGGGGGCGGAGACCCAGTACTTC. It translates to CASSSTSGGAETQYF.

The chain's CDR3 is CAIAPGLGPTDTQYF. DNA of the CDR3: TGTGCCATAGCTCCGGGACTCGGGCCCACAGATACGCAGTATTTT. The chain recombines TRBV24-1 with TRBJ2-3, with a weak D call TRBD2 (6 bases). CDR1 KGHDR and CDR2 SFDVKD come from the germline V gene. Trimming removed 11 bases at V and 2 bases at J, with 19 bases between. CDR3 length: 15 amino acids.

This chain uses TRBV9 with TRBJ1-6; D is ambiguous. From germline, CDR1 is SGDLS and CDR2 YYNGEE. The CDR3 loop spans 13 amino acids. V was clipped by 3 bases and J by 8 bases, with 9 bases between them. The CDR3 loop is CASSANIDSPLHF. In nucleotides, the CDR3 is TGTGCCAGCAGCGCTAACATCGATTCACCCCTCCACTTT.

This clone has only one observation. V gene TRBV19 combines with J gene TRBJ2-1; possible D gene TRBD1, 6 bases. Trimming pared 5 bases from V and 4 bases from J, leaving 9 bases between. Germline assignment: CDR1 LNHDA and CDR2 SQIVND (reference sequence). This CDR3 has 13 residues. The CDR3 region is CASSLGQYNEQFF. The CDR3 nucleotides are TGTGCCAGTAGTCTCGGACAGTACAATGAGCAGTTCTTC.

The chain carries TRBV19 and TRBJ2-1, with D perhaps matching TRBD2 (6 bases). V shed 3 bases and J shed 7 bases, with 16 bases lying between them. Per germline, CDR1 LNHDA and CDR2 SQIVND (reference sequence). The CDR3 sequence is 15 residues long. The CDR3 DNA is TGTGCCAGTAGTATCGGTGCCGGGGGAAGGAATGAGCAGTTCTTC. Its translation: CASSIGAGGRNEQFF. Full variable domain (missing parts from reference TRBV19 and TRBJ2-1): DGGITQSPKYLFRKEGQNVTLSCEQNLNHDAMYWYRQDPGQGLRLIYYSQIVNDFQKGDIAEGYSVSREKKESFPLTVTSAQKNPTAFYLCASSIGAGGRNEQFFGPGTRLTVL.

The chain employs TRBV5-6 and TRBJ2-2; D not resolved. Germline CDR1 reads SGHDT; CDR2 reads YYEEEE. The CDR3 loop spans 17 amino acids. Between the trimmed V and J ends, which lost 2 bases and 0 bases, there was a span of 14 bases. The chain's CDR3 is CASSLIYRTSNTGELFF. CDR3 DNA: TGTGCCAGCAGCTTAATTTACAGAACCTCGAACACCGGGGAGCTGTTTTTT.

This chain joins TRBV6-1 and TRBJ1-1, with a possible D match to TRBD1 (5 bases). Trimming removed 0 bases at V and 6 bases at J, with 11 bases between. The CDR3 consists of 14 residues. The germline V gene has CDR1 MNHNS and CDR2 SASEGT. CDR3 amino acids: CASSEAGLSAEAFF. The CDR3 DNA is TGTGCCAGCAGTGAAGCGGGGCTTTCAGCTGAAGCTTTCTTT.

CDR3 loop: CASSQSDSGGYEQYV. CDR3 sequence (DNA): TGCGCCAGCAGCCAATCGGACAGCGGGGGCTACGAGCAGTACGTC. The chain combines TRBV4-1 with TRBJ2-7; 8 nucleotides line up with TRBD2. The CDR3 has 15 residues. Looked up from germline, CDR1 is MGHRA and CDR2 is YSYEKL. V lost 2 bases and J lost 3; bases outside the gene matches: 6.

V gene TRBV19 combines with J gene TRBJ1-6; D ambiguous. The V end lost 9 bases, the J end lost 2 bases, and 8 bases lay between the germline ends. This CDR3 region has 13 residues. The germline gives CDR1 LNHDA, CDR2 SQIVND (reference sequence). The CDR3 coding sequence is TGTGCCAGACCCCTTGCCTATAATTCACCCCTCCACTTT. Translation gives CARPLAYNSPLHF.

V is TRBV19 and J is TRBJ2-1; TRBD1 agrees at 8 bases. V trimming: 10 bases; J trimming: 6 bases; junction bases outside the gene matches: 5. The CDR3 sequence is 12 residues long. The germline V gene encodes CDR1 LNHDA and CDR2 SQIVND (reference sequence). CDR3 DNA: TGTGCCACAGGGACAGGATTCAATGAGCAGTTCTTC. Its translation is CATGTGFNEQFF.

The chain is built from TRBV6-6 and TRBJ2-3; 9 bases line up with TRBD1. Germline CDR1 reads MNHNY; CDR2 reads SVGAGI (reference sequence). The CDR3 spans 15 residues. J gave up 2 bases and V 1 base, and 1 base lay outside the gene matches. CDR3 sequence reads: CASSYWTGATDTQYF. Written as DNA, the CDR3 is TGTGCCAGCAGTTACTGGACAGGGGCCACAGATACGCAGTATTTT.

The chain employs TRBV7-3 and TRBJ2-2, with D possibly being TRBD2 (7 bases). The CDR3 has 15 amino acids. The V gene's germline CDR1 is SGHTA and CDR2 FQGTGA. V dropped 2 bases and J dropped 8 bases, with 15 bases sitting between them. CDR3 DNA sequence: TGTGCCAGCAGCTTACGGGGGGCTACCCCAGGGGAGCTGTTTTTT. It specifies CASSLRGATPGELFF.

The chain uses TRBV25-1 and TRBJ1-1; no clear D. V was trimmed by 4 bases and J by 1 base, leaving 7 bases between them. Germline CDR1 and CDR2: MGHDK and SYGVNS. The CDR3 has 13 residues. The CDR3 bases are TGTGCCAGCAGTGCCCAGCAGAACACTGAAGCTTTCTTT. Its protein is CASSAQQNTEAFF.

The rearrangement uses TRBV6-5 and TRBJ1-1; no definite D call. The germline gives CDR1 MNHEY, CDR2 SVGAGI. The CDR3 is 14 residues long. V was cut by 2 bases and J by 4 bases, with 11 bases left in between. Here the CDR3 DNA reads TGTGCCAGCAGTTACGACGGGAGTGTCACTGAAGCTTTCTTT. Amino acid sequence: CASSYDGSVTEAFF.

This clone has only one observation. J is TRBJ2-3 and V is TRBV12-3 or TRBV12-4; maybe TRBD1 (5 bases). V shed 7 bases and J shed 6 bases, with 11 bases lying between them. This CDR3 spans 12 amino acids. CDR3 DNA sequence: TGTGCCAGCACCAAAGGGGCGGATACGCAGTATTTT. Its translation: CASTKGADTQYF.

V is TRBV24-1 and J is TRBJ1-1; D gene unclear. The CDR3 contains 12 residues. The V gene's germline CDR1 is KGHDR and CDR2 SFDVKD. V lost 2 bases to trimming and J lost 10 bases, with 10 bases between them. The CDR3 here is CATSDSGWGAFF. The DNA for the CDR3 is TGTGCCACCAGTGATTCGGGGTGGGGAGCTTTCTTT.

This clone was seen just once. The gene calls are TRBV30 and TRBJ2-3; TRBD1 or TRBD2 may be the D gene (7 bases each). CDR1 is GTSNPN, CDR2 SVGIG, per germline (reference sequence). The CDR3 is made up of 16 amino acids. V shed 5 bases and J shed 3 bases, with 21 bases lying between them. CDR3 sequence (DNA): TGTGCCTGGGCGCCGGGACAGCGGACTAGGACAGATACGCAGTATTTT. It translates to CAWAPGQRTRTDTQYF.

This chain joins TRBV5-8 and TRBJ1-3; D is undetermined. The CDR3 has 15 residues. Between the trimmed V and J ends, which lost 5 bases and 2 bases, there was a span of 14 bases. Germline V gene lookup returns CDR1 SGHTS and CDR2 YDEGEE. The CDR3 nucleotides are TGTGCCAGCAGGAAAGAGACAATTCCTGGAAACACCATATATTTT. Encoded protein: CASRKETIPGNTIYF.

This chain uses TRBV24-1 with TRBJ2-2; tentative D call: TRBD1 (6 bases). This CDR3 is 14 amino acids long. V lost 3 bases and J lost 7, with 11 bases in between. Looked up from germline, CDR1 is KGHDR and CDR2 is SFDVKD. CDR3 nucleotide sequence: TGTGCCACCAGTGATCCACAGGGAATCGGGGAGCTGTTTTTT. This codes for CATSDPQGIGELFF.

The V gene is TRBV5-6, the J gene TRBJ1-3; D possibly corresponds to TRBD1 (6 bases). Germline CDR1 SGHDT, CDR2 YYEEEE. CDR3 length equals 16 residues. Trimming removed 2 bases from V and 0 bases from J, with 12 bases in between. CDR3: CASSLGGLSSGNTIYF. CDR3 in DNA: TGTGCCAGCAGCTTAGGGGGGCTCAGCTCTGGAAACACCATATATTTT.

The V call is TRBV19, the J call TRBJ2-1; D may be TRBD1 (6 bases). Germline V gene lookup returns CDR1 LNHDA and CDR2 SQIVND (reference sequence). Trimming removed 5 bases from V and 4 bases from J, with 9 bases in between. The CDR3 has 13 amino acids. The DNA of the CDR3 is TGTGCCAGTAGTCGCGGACAGTACAATGAGCAGTTCTTC. Translating it yields CASSRGQYNEQFF.

This chain links TRBV5-6 with TRBJ1-2; D is unclear. The CDR3 contains 13 residues. Trimming stripped 4 bases from V and 7 bases from J, with 14 bases between. The germline V gene encodes CDR1 SGHDT and CDR2 YYEEEE. In DNA, the CDR3 is TGTGCCAGCAGCCGAAAGGGTCCGGGTGGCTACACCTTC. It is translated as CASSRKGPGGYTF.